The clone carrying this T cell receptor beta chain was seen a handful of times. What it binds is unknown. Time point described: cycle 4 day 1 (C4D1), after less than 7 weeks of nivolumab. Exposure to brentuximab vedotin varied, and each patient had relapsed following autologous stem cell transplantation. From thawed PBMCs, CD8+ T cells were isolated by magnetic negative selection. V lost 4 bases and J lost 4, with 16 bases in between. Germline CDR1 is SEHNR and CDR2 is FQNEAQ (reference sequence). The CDR3 has 15 amino acids. The data originate from a study of PD-1 blockade in classical Hodgkin lymphoma. Regarding the study as a whole: The repertoire differences lack a defined cause, possibly disease activity or prior therapy. Newly diagnosed patients were reported to start with lower TCR diversity than healthy donors. Individuals initiating nivolumab under 1 year after ASCT were excluded. A significant rise in TCR diversity was seen by C4D1 for CD4+ cells but not for CD8+ cells.

TCRdb's table, derived via immunoSEQ multiplex PCR, lists solely in-frame clones and lacks some. Of approximately 20,000 clones in the sample, less than 90% were seen once. The rearrangement uses TRBV7-9 and TRBJ1-2; TRBD1 might be the D (5 bases). The source of this sequence is a human donor with classical Hodgkin lymphoma. Sequences were derived from CD8+ T cells from blood, sampled before the fourth cycle of nivolumab. The CDR3 sequence is CASSSVGLSSYGYTF. CDR3 DNA: TGTGCCAGCAGCTCAGTGGGACTCTCGAGCTATGGCTACACCTTC. Full variable domain (remainder filled in from reference TRBV7-9 and TRBJ1-2): DTGVSQNPRHKITKRGQNVTFRCDPISEHNRLYWYRQTLGQGPEFLTYFQNEAQLEKSRLLSDRFSAERPKGSFSTLEIQRTEQGDSAMYLCASSSVGLSSYGYTFGSGTRLTVV.